Below, 26 T cell receptor beta chains from the same sample are listed, as sequenced in a study of neurological immune-mediated disorders. Each CDR3 protein gets one entry after TCRdb re-called the 5' RACE reads with MiXCR. The data contain tens of thousands of distinct CDR3 sequences, approximately 10% of them singletons. Sequencing input: PBMCs. The receptor source for this set is a woman in her 30s with HTLV-1-associated myelopathy (HAM/TSP).

There are many counts of this clonotype. The V call is TRBV7-2, the J call TRBJ2-7; TRBD2 aligns across 9 bases. Germline V CDR1 and CDR2: SGHTA, FQGNSA. The V segment lost 2 bases and the J segment 3 bases; nucleotides outside the gene matches: 5. CDR3 length: 15 residues. CDR3 coding DNA: TGTGCCAGCAGCTTAACGACTAGCGGAAACTACGAGCAGTACTTC. Its protein is CASSLTTSGNYEQYF.

The rearrangement uses TRBV5-1 and TRBJ2-3, with 10 bases that match TRBD2. V trimming: 2 bases; J trimming: 3 bases; junction bases outside the gene matches: 6. The germline V gene encodes CDR1 SGHRS and CDR2 YFSETQ. The length of the CDR3 is 16 residues. CDR3 amino acids: CASSLAGTSVTDTQYF. The CDR3 DNA follows: TGCGCCAGCAGCTTAGCCGGGACTAGCGTTACAGATACGCAGTATTTT.

In regard to this clonotype: The germline gene is not matched at one end of the junction; a read error may be the cause. The chain recombines TRBV20-1 with TRBJ1-5; no firm D call. CDR3 length: 12 amino acids. Germline V CDR1 and CDR2: DFQATT, SNEGSKA (reference sequence). Here the CDR3 reads CSALKENQHQHF. CDR3 bases: TGCAGTGCTCTAAAGGAGAATCAGCACCAGCATTTT.

This clonotype was observed many times. The rearrangement links TRBV6-5 to TRBJ2-6; D is perhaps TRBD2 (6 bases). The CDR3 spans 15 residues. Trimming took 2 bases from V and 2 from J, leaving 7 bases between them. Germline values: CDR1 MNHEY, CDR2 SVGAGI. The DNA of the CDR3 is TGTGCCAGCAGTTACGGCGGGACTGGGGCCAACGTCCTGACTTTC. It specifies CASSYGGTGANVLTF.

Ten or more counts support this clonotype. The chain recombines TRBV5-1 with TRBJ2-7; either TRBD1 or TRBD2 may supply D (5 bases each). Germline CDR1 SGHRS, CDR2 YFSETQ. The ends were cut back, 1 base at V and 2 bases at J, with 13 bases in the middle. This CDR3 region has 15 residues. The CDR3 region is CASSLISGDPYEQYF. The CDR3 coding sequence is TGCGCCAGCAGCTTGATATCCGGGGACCCCTACGAGCAGTACTTC.

This clonotype appeared many times. The chain recombines TRBV20-1 with TRBJ1-4; no definite D call. This CDR3 is 13 amino acids long. Trimming stripped 1 base from V and 4 bases from J, with 7 bases between. The V gene's germline CDR1 is DFQATT and CDR2 SNEGSKA (reference sequence). The CDR3 DNA sequence: TGCAGTGCTAGAGGACCAAATAATGAAAAACTGTTTTTT. Translated: CSARGPNNEKLFF.

This clonotype was observed at least ten times. The chain combines TRBV5-1 with TRBJ2-2; 8 nucleotides match TRBD1. The CDR3 runs 15 residues. Trimming at V came to 4 bases and at J to 0 bases, leaving 2 bases not matched to a gene. CDR1 and CDR2 (germline): SGHRS, YFSETQ. The CDR3 DNA reads as TGCGCCAGCAGCCGGACAGGGTCGAACACCGGGGAGCTGTTTTTT. Translating gives CASSRTGSNTGELFF.

This clonotype was detected many times. The rearrangement uses TRBV10-3 and TRBJ2-5, with TRBD2 as a possible D gene (6 bases). The V end lost 2 bases, the J end lost 1 base, and 8 bases lay between the germline ends. Per the germline V gene, CDR1 is ENHRY and CDR2 is SYGVKD. CDR3 length equals 14 residues. The CDR3 sequence: CAISEGGFQETQYF. CDR3 nucleotide sequence: TGTGCCATCAGTGAGGGGGGGTTCCAAGAGACCCAGTACTTC.

The rearrangement joins TRBV5-5 to TRBJ1-1; D unresolved. The CDR3 totals 16 residues. Trimming took 2 bases from V and 0 from J, leaving 14 bases between them. Per germline, CDR1 SGHKS and CDR2 YYEKEE (reference sequence). CDR3 sequence: CASSFGLPLLNTEAFF. CDR3 bases: TGTGCCAGCAGCTTCGGGCTCCCGCTCTTGAACACTGAAGCTTTCTTT.

This clonotype was observed at least ten times. The gene calls are TRBV7-9 and TRBJ2-5; D is unclear. CDR1 and CDR2 from the germline V gene are SEHNR and FQNEAQ (reference sequence). The V end lost 4 bases, the J end lost 7 bases, and 7 bases lay between the germline ends. The CDR3 consists of 11 residues. The CDR3 reads CASSSGPTQYF. The CDR3 DNA sequence: TGTGCCAGCAGCTCCGGCCCGACCCAGTACTTC.

There are many counts of this clonotype. The chain couples TRBV20-1 to TRBJ1-1; 7 bases agree with TRBD1. The length of the CDR3 is 16 residues. In germline, CDR1 is DFQATT, CDR2 SNEGSKA (reference sequence). J lost 4 bases, V lost 6 bases, and 17 bases had no gene match. The CDR3 DNA sequence: TGCAGTGCCCATGGGACAGCCCACCCCTTAGGCACTGAAGCTTTCTTT. This translates into CSAHGTAHPLGTEAFF.

This clonotype was recorded many times. The V gene is TRBV20-1, the J gene TRBJ2-7; D call uncertain. The CDR3 contains 11 residues. CDR1 and CDR2 from the germline V gene are DFQATT and SNEGSKA (reference sequence). Trimming took 3 bases from V and 5 from J, leaving 8 bases between them. CDR3 region: CSARRRNEQYF. The CDR3 coding sequence is TGCAGTGCTAGGCGTAGAAACGAGCAGTACTTC.

This chain uses TRBV5-5 with TRBJ2-3; 9 nucleotides align to TRBD2. Per the germline V gene, CDR1 is SGHKS and CDR2 is YYEKEE (reference sequence). Trimming at V came to 0 bases and at J to 6 bases, leaving 11 bases not matched to a gene. The CDR3 length is 17 residues. The DNA of the CDR3 is TGTGCCAGCAGCTTGGCTTGGCTAGCGGGGCCAACGGATACGCAGTATTTT. It yields the protein CASSLAWLAGPTDTQYF.

As for this clonotype: Possible read error: a much larger clone is one base away. V is TRBV20-1 and J is TRBJ2-1; D might be TRBD2 (5 bases). The CDR3 runs 15 residues. Germline CDR1 is DFQATT and CDR2 is SNEGSKA (reference sequence). Between the trimmed V and J ends, which lost 6 bases and 0 bases, there was a span of 15 bases. The CDR3 sequence: CSARALEVSYNEQFF. In DNA, the CDR3 is TGCAGTGCAAGGGCACTAGAGGTCTCCTACAATGAGCAGTTCTTC.

The chain links TRBV29-1 to TRBJ1-1; D is ambiguous. The CDR3 extends over 12 amino acids. Per the germline V gene, CDR1 is SQVTM and CDR2 is ANQGSEA. V was clipped by 7 bases and J by 4 bases, with 13 bases between them. CDR3 DNA: TGCAGCGCCCAGTTCCGGGGCACTGAAGCTTTCTTT. As protein: CSAQFRGTEAFF.

This clonotype was seen repeatedly, ten times or more. This sequence joins TRBV6-6 and TRBJ1-4; D may be TRBD1 (5 bases). The ends were cut back, 5 bases at V and 8 bases at J, with 24 bases in the middle. The CDR3 contains 17 residues. Germline V lookup: CDR1 MNHNY, CDR2 SVGAGI (reference sequence). The CDR3 nucleotides are TGTGCCAGCAGTGACAGTCTTGGGGCAGGAATGGGCGAAAAACTGTTTTTT. This codes for CASSDSLGAGMGEKLFF.

There are many counts of this clonotype. This chain uses TRBV10-3 with TRBJ2-3; possibly TRBD1 for D (6 bases). V was trimmed by 3 bases and J by 4 bases, leaving 11 bases between them. The germline V gene has CDR1 ENHRY and CDR2 SYGVKD. The CDR3 is 14 residues long. CDR3 in amino acids: CAISEGNRADTQYF. CDR3 sequence (DNA): TGTGCCATCAGTGAAGGCAACAGGGCAGATACGCAGTATTTT.

Many counts were recorded for this clonotype. For the CDR3, the DNA is TGCAGTGCTAGAGATGAACCCCGAGTCACAGATACGCAGTATTTT. This translates into CSARDEPRVTDTQYF. The chain is built from TRBV20-1 and TRBJ2-3; D not resolved. The V end was cut by 0 bases, the J end by 2 bases, with 12 bases between. This CDR3 has 15 amino acids. The germline V gene encodes CDR1 DFQATT and CDR2 SNEGSKA (reference sequence).

This clonotype came up many times. This chain links TRBV2 with TRBJ2-7, with 9 bases lining up with TRBD1. After removal of 6 bases from V and 5 bases from J, the junction contained 14 bases not matched to a gene. CDR3 length: 16 residues. Germline V gene data show CDR1 as SNHLY and CDR2 as FYNNEI. Here the CDR3 reads CASSRDRASPTNEQYF. CDR3 in DNA: TGTGCCAGCAGCCGGGACAGGGCTTCTCCTACCAACGAGCAGTACTTC.

As for this clonotype: This may come from a read error, since a much larger clone is one base off. The chain has TRBV6-1 and TRBJ2-7; no clear D. CDR3 size: 13 residues. Per germline, CDR1 MNHNS and CDR2 SASEGT. CDR3 in DNA: TGTGCCAGCAGTGAAGAAGGGCTCGACGACCAGTACTTC. It translates to CASSEEGLDDQYF.

The gene calls are TRBV20-1 and TRBJ1-2; D uncertain. This CDR3 region has 10 residues. Germline V gene sequence: CDR1 DFQATT, CDR2 SNEGSKA (reference sequence). Trimming shortened V by 5 bases and J by 6 bases, and 7 bases separated the two germline ends. The chain's CDR3 is CSAGGDGYTF. The DNA for the CDR3 is TGCAGTGCTGGTGGGGATGGCTACACCTTC.

This clonotype was counted ten times or more. The chain employs TRBV20-1 and TRBJ1-1, with a weak D call TRBD1 (5 bases). V was cut by 6 bases and J by 3 bases, with 8 bases left in between. The CDR3 loop spans 11 amino acids. CDR1 is DFQATT and CDR2 is SNEGSKA in the germline V gene (reference sequence). The CDR3 nucleotides are TGCAGTGCCGTAGGGGACACTGAAGCTTTCTTT. Residues: CSAVGDTEAFF.

This clonotype was recorded at least ten times. V usage is TRBV5-6 and J usage is TRBJ2-2; possible D gene TRBD1, 5 bases. CDR1 SGHDT and CDR2 YYEEEE come from the germline V gene. CDR3 size: 15 residues. The V gene lost 1 base and the J gene lost 1 base, with 8 bases spanning the gap. Here the CDR3 DNA reads TGTGCCAGCAGCTTGAGGGGCGAGAACACCGGGGAGCTGTTTTTT. It is translated as CASSLRGENTGELFF.

V gene TRBV9 combines with J gene TRBJ1-2, with 7 bases aligning to TRBD1. The CDR3 runs to 15 residues. Germline CDR1 and CDR2: SGDLS and YYNGEE. The junction had 13 bases not matched to a gene; V was cut back by 0 bases and J by 11 bases. The CDR3 sequence is CASSVGGGTAYRYTF. For the CDR3, the DNA is TGTGCCAGCAGCGTAGGTGGTGGGACAGCTTATAGATACACCTTC.

This clonotype was detected many times. This sequence joins TRBV5-1 and TRBJ2-7; perhaps D is TRBD1 or TRBD2 (5 bases each). Trimming pared 0 bases from V and 2 bases from J, leaving 9 bases between. Germline CDR1 and CDR2: SGHRS and YFSETQ. The CDR3 spans 14 residues. The CDR3 spells CASSLAGPPYEQYF. CDR3 bases: TGCGCCAGCAGCTTGGCGGGACCCCCCTACGAGCAGTACTTC.

This clonotype was detected a few times. This rearrangement joins TRBV5-1 to TRBJ2-2; 8 bases match TRBD1. The CDR3 spans 15 residues. J gave up 5 bases and V 4 bases, and 7 bases lay outside the gene matches. The germline V gene encodes CDR1 SGHRS and CDR2 YFSETQ. Here the CDR3 DNA reads TGCGCCAGCAGCCTGGACAGGGTTGGAACCGGGGAGCTGTTTTTT. It translates to CASSLDRVGTGELFF. The full variable domain, its missing parts supplied by reference TRBV5-1 and TRBJ2-2, is KAGVTQTPRYLIKTRGQQVTLSCSPISGHRSVSWYQQTPGQGLQFLFEYFSETQRNKGNFPGRFSGRQFSNSRSEMNVSTLELGDSALYLCASSLDRVGTGELFFGEGSRLTVL.